The rows below give T cell receptor beta chains drawn from one sample of a study of shared clonotypes between healthy human individuals. Method: immunoSEQ multiplex PCR; TCRdb's copy keeps in-frame clones and lacks some. Counted here are over a million clones, 70% to 80% occurring once; the ten biggest clones make up approximately 0.52%. Sample: memory CD4+ T cells from PBMCs. The receptor source for this set is a man younger than 35 in good health. Some clones in this sample may be carry-over from other donors' samples. Each CDR3 is given with its conserved first and last residue. A D gene is named only where the DNA matches it firmly. A clone size is listed for some rows: how often the clone was seen (once, few, many), or a class if it is expanded.

D: NA; length: 15; V: TRBV19; size: NA; J: TRBJ2-4; DNA: TGTGCCAGTAGTACCGACAGTATCCGTCGGAACATTCAGTACTTC; CDR3: CASSTDSIRRNIQYF
D: NA; length: 13; V: TRBV11-1; size: NA; J: TRBJ2-2; DNA: TGTGCCAGCAGCTTAGCGGGGGAAGGGGAGCTGTTTTTT; CDR3: CASSLAGEGELFF
D: TRBD1; length: 15; V: TRBV5-6; size: once; J: TRBJ1-1; DNA: TGTGCCAGCAGCCCGCGGGACAGGGGGAGCACTGAAGCTTTCTTT; CDR3: CASSPRDRGSTEAFF
D: NA; length: 16; V: TRBV25-1; size: NA; J: TRBJ2-3; DNA: TGTGCCAGCAGTGAGGGAATAGCTGGGAGCACAGATACGCAGTATTTT; CDR3: CASSEGIAGSTDTQYF
D: TRBD1; length: 12; V: TRBV6-5; size: NA; J: TRBJ1-2; DNA: TGTGCCAGCAGCGGACAGGGGTTTGGCTACACCTTC; CDR3: CASSGQGFGYTF
D: NA; length: 16; V: TRBV2; size: NA; J: TRBJ1-5; DNA: TGTGCCAGCAGTGGACAAGGCCGGCGAGGCAATCAGCCCCAGCATTTT; CDR3: CASSGQGRRGNQPQHF
D: NA; length: 14; V: TRBV7-3; size: NA; J: TRBJ2-1; DNA: TGTGCCAGCAGCCTCCGGGATATGAACGGTGAGCAGTTCTTC; CDR3: CASSLRDMNGEQFF
D: TRBD1; length: 16; V: TRBV4-1; size: NA; J: TRBJ1-4; DNA: TGCGCCAGCAGCCATGGAACCCGGGACAGGGGCGAAAAACTGTTTTTT; CDR3: CASSHGTRDRGEKLFF
D: TRBD1; length: 15; V: TRBV7-2; size: NA; J: TRBJ1-3; DNA: TGTGCCAGCAGCTTATATCAGGGGGTGGGAAACACCATATATTTT; CDR3: CASSLYQGVGNTIYF
D: TRBD1; length: 19; V: TRBV7-9; size: NA; J: TRBJ2-5; DNA: TGTGCCAGCAGCTCGCGGACAGGGGACTCACTTCGGGGAAAAGAGACCCAGTACTTC; CDR3: CASSSRTGDSLRGKETQYF
D: NA; length: 16; V: TRBV7-9; size: NA; J: TRBJ2-3; DNA: TGTGCCAGCAGCTTAGCCGTAGGGGGGAGTACAGATACGCAGTATTTT; CDR3: CASSLAVGGSTDTQYF
D: TRBD1; length: 14; V: TRBV5-4; size: few; J: TRBJ2-5; DNA: TGTGCCAGCAGCAGCGCCGACAGGGGTGGGACCCAGTACTTC; CDR3: CASSSADRGGTQYF
D: NA; length: 12; V: TRBV7-2; size: few; J: TRBJ1-2; DNA: TGTGCCAGCAGCCCTGACCTCTATGGCTACACCTTC; CDR3: CASSPDLYGYTF
D: NA; length: 12; V: TRBV28; size: NA; J: TRBJ2-1; DNA: TGTGCCAGCAGTTTAGTGCAGCATGAGCAGTTCTTC; CDR3: CASSLVQHEQFF
D: NA; length: 17; V: TRBV7-2; size: NA; J: TRBJ1-3; DNA: TGTGCCAGCAGCTTAGCCCTCACGAGCAGTCTTGGAAACACCATATATTTT; CDR3: CASSLALTSSLGNTIYF
D: NA; length: 11; V: TRBV27; size: NA; J: TRBJ2-5; DNA: TGTGCCAGCAGCCGAGGGGAGACCCAGTACTTC; CDR3: CASSRGETQYF
D: TRBD1; length: 15; V: TRBV30; size: NA; J: TRBJ1-2; DNA: TGTGCCTGGAGTGCCATCCACAGGGGGCAGTCTGGCTACACCTTC; CDR3: CAWSAIHRGQSGYTF
D: NA; length: 15; V: TRBV6-5; size: NA; J: TRBJ1-4; DNA: TGTGCCAGCAGCCCGGTATTGACAACTAATGAAAAACTGTTTTTT; CDR3: CASSPVLTTNEKLFF
D: NA; length: 14; V: TRBV7-3; size: NA; J: TRBJ2-3; DNA: TGTGCCAGCAGCCTCTACCCTAGCACAGATACGCAGTATTTT; CDR3: CASSLYPSTDTQYF
D: NA; length: 15; V: TRBV18; size: NA; J: TRBJ2-7; DNA: TGTGCCAGCTCACCAGGGACACGGACCACCTACGAGCAGTACTTC; CDR3: CASSPGTRTTYEQYF
D: NA; length: 17; V: TRBV12-5; size: NA; J: TRBJ2-2; DNA: TGTGCTAGTGGTTTGGTACACAGATCTACGAACACCGGGGAGCTGTTTTTT; CDR3: CASGLVHRSTNTGELFF
D: NA; length: 15; V: TRBV30; size: few; J: TRBJ1-1; DNA: TGTGCCTGGAGTGTAAGTGCAGGCTTGAACACTGAAGCTTTCTTT; CDR3: CAWSVSAGLNTEAFF
D: TRBD2; length: 13; V: TRBV2; size: NA; J: TRBJ2-3; DNA: TGTGCCAGCGGCGCCCTGCGGGAGGATACGCAGTATTTT; CDR3: CASGALREDTQYF
D: NA; length: 12; V: TRBV2; size: NA; J: TRBJ1-5; DNA: TGTGCCAGCAGTGAAGGTACTCAGCCCCAGCATTTT; CDR3: CASSEGTQPQHF
D: NA; length: 18; V: TRBV21-1; size: many; J: TRBJ2-7; DNA: TGTGCCAGCAGCAATAGACCTCCGGGACAGGGTGAATCCTACGAGCAGTACTTC; CDR3: CASSNRPPGQGESYEQYF
D: TRBD1; length: 14; V: TRBV19; size: NA; J: TRBJ2-7; DNA: TGTGCCAGTAGTATATGGGACAGGGGATCCGAGCAGTACTTC; CDR3: CASSIWDRGSEQYF
D: NA; length: 14; V: TRBV27; size: NA; J: TRBJ2-5; DNA: TGTGCCAGCAGAGAAGTGGGGGGTCCAGAGACCCAGTACTTC; CDR3: CASREVGGPETQYF
D: NA; length: 15; V: TRBV11-3; size: few; J: TRBJ2-1; DNA: TGTGCCAGCAGCTTACGGGACTCGACCTCGAATGAGCAGTTCTTC; CDR3: CASSLRDSTSNEQFF